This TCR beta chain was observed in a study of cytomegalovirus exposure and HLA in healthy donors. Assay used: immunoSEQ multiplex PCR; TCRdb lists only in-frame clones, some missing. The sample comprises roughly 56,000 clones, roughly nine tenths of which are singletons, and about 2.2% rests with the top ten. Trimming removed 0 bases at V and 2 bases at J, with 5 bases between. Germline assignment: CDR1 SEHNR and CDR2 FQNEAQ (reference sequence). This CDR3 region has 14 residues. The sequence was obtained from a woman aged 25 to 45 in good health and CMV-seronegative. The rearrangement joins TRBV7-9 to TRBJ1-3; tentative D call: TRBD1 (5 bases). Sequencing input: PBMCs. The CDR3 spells CASSLAGAGNTIYF. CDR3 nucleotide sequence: TGTGCCAGCAGCTTAGCAGGGGCTGGAAACACCATATATTTT. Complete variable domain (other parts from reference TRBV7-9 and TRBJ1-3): DTGVSQNPRHKITKRGQNVTFRCDPISEHNRLYWYRQTLGQGPEFLTYFQNEAQLEKSRLLSDRFSAERPKGSFSTLEIQRTEQGDSAMYLCASSLAGAGNTIYFGEGSWLTVV.